The 10 T cell receptor beta chains listed next were all sequenced from one sample in a study of CD8 T cells in Susac syndrome. Random hexamers were used to reverse transcribe roughly 0.5 to 1 ug of RNA. Each CDR3 protein gets one entry after TCRdb re-called the immunoSEQ multiplex PCR reads with MiXCR. Of about 120,000 distinct CDR3 sequences detected, 90% to 95% appear once; the ten largest clones hold about 0.12%. The sample was CD4+ T cells from PBMCs. The receptors shown here come from a human donor with multiple sclerosis.

This sequence joins TRBV7-2 and TRBJ1-1; D remains ambiguous. The CDR3 sequence is 13 residues long. V was cut by 6 bases and J by 3 bases, with 11 bases left in between. Looked up from germline, CDR1 is SGHTA and CDR2 is FQGNSA. Here the CDR3 reads CASSSQQDTEAFF. The CDR3 nucleotides are TGTGCCAGCAGTAGCCAGCAGGACACTGAAGCTTTCTTT. Supplemented by reference TRBV7-2 and TRBJ1-1, the full variable domain reads GAGVSQSPSNKVTEKGKDVELRCDPISGHTALYWYRQSLGQGLEFLIYFQGNSAPDKSGLPSDRFSAERTGGSVSTLTIQRTQQEDSAVYLCASSSQQDTEAFFGQGTRLTVV.

The V and J genes are TRBV2 and TRBJ1-2; no clear D. CDR3 length: 12 residues. V gave up 3 bases and J gave up 7 bases, with 9 bases separating them. Germline assignment: CDR1 SNHLY and CDR2 FYNNEI. CDR3 DNA sequence: TGTGCCAGCAGTGAGGCGGGCCTTGGCTACACCTTC. Amino acid sequence: CASSEAGLGYTF.

The rearrangement joins TRBV7-9 to TRBJ1-3; D gene unclear. The CDR3 contains 14 residues. Deletions cut 2 bases from V and 0 bases from J, with 5 bases between. Germline V lookup: CDR1 SEHNR, CDR2 FQNEAQ (reference sequence). DNA for the CDR3: TGTGCCAGCAGCTTACGGAACTCTGGAAACACCATATATTTT. This encodes CASSLRNSGNTIYF.

This clonotype was observed a single time. This chain links TRBV18 with TRBJ1-1; the D is unclear. The V end lost 0 bases, the J end lost 0 bases, and 8 bases lay between the germline ends. This CDR3 has 15 amino acids. Germline CDR1 reads KGHSH; CDR2 reads LQKENI. CDR3 coding DNA: TGTGCCAGCTCACCACCGGGCAGAATGAACACTGAAGCTTTCTTT. It codes for CASSPPGRMNTEAFF.

The rearrangement joins TRBV7-9 to TRBJ2-7, with TRBD1 matching over 12 bases. This CDR3 has 16 amino acids. CDR1 is SEHNR, CDR2 FQNEAQ, per germline (reference sequence). Trimming at V came to 2 bases and at J to 6 bases, leaving 8 bases not matched to a gene. The CDR3: CASSLFSGTGGGEQYF. The CDR3 nucleotides are TGTGCCAGCAGCTTATTTAGCGGGACAGGGGGCGGCGAGCAGTACTTC. The full variable domain, completed using reference TRBV7-9 and TRBJ2-7, is DTGVSQNPRHKITKRGQNVTFRCDPISEHNRLYWYRQTLGQGPEFLTYFQNEAQLEKSRLLSDRFSAERPKGSFSTLEIQRTEQGDSAMYLCASSLFSGTGGGEQYFGPGTRLTVT.

The chain recombines TRBV27 with TRBJ1-1; unclear D gene. The germline V gene has CDR1 MNHEY and CDR2 SMNVEV (reference sequence). The CDR3 has 11 residues. The germline V and J ends were trimmed by 4 bases and 5 bases, with 5 bases remaining between them. CDR3 in DNA: TGTGCCAGCAGTTCCAAGACTGAAGCTTTCTTT. Translating gives CASSSKTEAFF.

The gene calls are TRBV5-1 and TRBJ1-1; TRBD1 matches 8 bases. Germline CDR1 reads SGHRS; CDR2 reads YFSETQ. V shed 3 bases and J 3 bases; nucleotides not matched to a gene: 4. This CDR3 is built from 14 residues. CDR3 residues: CASSSTGADTEAFF. Written as DNA, the CDR3 is TGCGCCAGCAGCTCGACAGGGGCAGACACTGAAGCTTTCTTT.

CDR3 loop: CASSQDWGPRDQPQHF. CDR3 DNA: TGCGCCAGCAGCCAAGACTGGGGGCCAAGGGATCAGCCCCAGCATTTT. The chain is built from TRBV4-1 and TRBJ1-5, with D maybe TRBD1 (6 bases). Trimming removed 0 bases at V and 5 bases at J, with 14 bases between. Germline values: CDR1 MGHRA, CDR2 YSYEKL. CDR3 length: 16 residues.

This sequence joins TRBV30 and TRBJ2-7; D gene unclear. Trimming shortened V by 5 bases and J by 0 bases, and 11 bases separated the two germline ends. There are 13 residues in the CDR3. Germline V CDR1 and CDR2: GTSNPN, SVGIG (reference sequence). CDR3 loop: CAWGQSPSYEQYF. The CDR3 bases are TGTGCCTGGGGGCAGTCTCCCTCCTACGAGCAGTACTTC.

This clonotype was seen once. The chain recombines TRBV20-1 with TRBJ1-5; 9 bases agree with TRBD1. This CDR3 region has 13 residues. Germline trimming cut 5 bases from V and 9 bases from J; bases unmatched to any gene: 8. Germline V gene lookup returns CDR1 DFQATT and CDR2 SNEGSKA (reference sequence). CDR3: CSARDREERPQHF. The CDR3 region has the DNA TGCAGTGCTCGGGACAGGGAGGAGCGGCCCCAGCATTTT.